This paragraph reports one T cell receptor (beta chain). Its antigen is unknown. This sample stems from a study of long-term antiretroviral therapy in people with HIV. General study points: The study collected no data on ART adherence, viral resistance or therapy changes. HIV repertoire CDR3 lengths ranged less widely than those of controls. Transplant-donor-level diversity was not reached after ART, though diversity increased.

V was cut by 1 base and J by 7 bases, with 11 bases left in between. The CDR3 sequence is 14 residues long. Germline V gives CDR1 SGHRS, CDR2 YFSETQ. Run at survey level, the immunoSEQ assay was version v3.0. Sequencing was performed with immunoSEQ multiplex PCR; in TCRdb, only in-frame clones are kept and a portion is missing. The profile shows tens of thousands of clones, roughly 80% of them singletons. The specimen comprised unsorted PBMCs, sampled 2 years after starting antiretroviral therapy. The TCR originated in a woman aged 45-60 years with HIV. The V and J genes are TRBV5-1 and TRBJ1-4, with a weak D call TRBD1 (6 bases). This CDR3 is CASSLFAGAEKLFF. The CDR3 DNA reads as TGCGCCAGCAGCTTGTTTGCAGGGGCTGAAAAACTGTTTTTT.